This section outlines one T cell receptor (beta chain) sequence together with its context. The antigen is unknown. This specimen comes from a study of T cells in Graves' hyperthyroidism and ophthalmopathy. Aged 18 to 65, the patients had hyperthyroidism that was newly diagnosed and had lasted under 2 months. Pregnant or lactating patients were excluded, as were those with uncontrolled infection or other autoimmune disease. Study results and limitations: Most thyroid clonotypes expanded above 0.001 appeared in blood too. Median prediction lead before ophthalmopathy onset was roughly 6 months with the model.

Germline V gene data show CDR1 as LGHNT and CDR2 as FRNRAP. Trimming stripped 0 bases from V and 5 bases from J, with 11 bases between. The CDR3 has 15 residues. Amplified TCR beta CDR3 regions derived from RNA transcripts. Primed by the HTBI set, a first-round RT-PCR was run on the TCR CDR3. From the multiplex PCR reads, TCRdb called clonotypes with MiXCR, one entry per CDR3 protein. The table shows about 540,000 distinct CDR3 sequences, with about 45% occurring only once. Sequenced: peripheral blood or thyroid tissue (not recorded which). This TCR came from a woman in her late teens or twenties with Graves' hyperthyroidism. This chain joins TRBV12-5 and TRBJ1-5; no definite D call. The CDR3 nucleotides are TGTGCTAGTGGTTTGGTGCATGTGGCGGATCAGCCCCAGCATTTT. Translating it yields CASGLVHVADQPQHF.